This TCR beta chain was sequenced in a study of CD8 T cells in Susac syndrome. Reverse transcription used about 0.45 to 1 ug RNA and random hexamers. The amplification used immunoSEQ multiplex PCR on TCR beta CDR3; it spanned 54 Vbeta and 13 Jbeta. One entry per CDR3 protein results from TCRdb running MiXCR on the immunoSEQ multiplex PCR reads. Of some 90,000 distinct CDR3 sequences in the sample, 85% to 95% are singletons; the top ten hold around 0.31%. This CDR3 has 16 amino acids. V was pared by 6 bases and J by 2 bases, with 19 bases between. CD8+ and CD4+ T cells taken from blood had their TCR beta sequenced. The healthy controls were matched to patients by age and sex. Negative isolation was applied to CD8+ and CD4+ T cells, and FACS enrichment was applied to TEMRA cells.

The chain combines TRBV12-3 or TRBV12-4 with TRBJ2-5; no firm D call. The TCR comes from a human donor in good health. The source material was CD8+ T cells from PBMCs. CDR3 nucleotide sequence: TGTGCCAGCAGCCCCCCCATTGCCGACTCGCAAGAGACCCAGTACTTC. Its protein is CASSPPIADSQETQYF.